This note documents a single TCR beta chain sequence. The assay was immunoSEQ multiplex PCR, and TCRdb's table has in-frame clones only and misses some. The data hold about 2.3 million clones, with 85% to 95% observed a single time. The donor population consisted of healthy HIV-negative adults with no recent acute infections or vaccinations. In germline, CDR1 is MNHEY, CDR2 SMNVEV (reference sequence). The CDR3 sequence is 17 residues long. The V gene lost 3 bases and the J gene lost 0 bases, with 12 bases spanning the gap. This record comes from a study of shared clonotypes between healthy human individuals. Study-level background: The study drew on a couple of women and a few men aged 18 to 49 as donors. Three plates were used per donor for CD4 naive, three for CD4 memory, two for CD8 naive and one for CD8 memory.

This sequence originates from a man younger than 35 in good health. Some clones in this sample may be carry-over from other donors' samples. The chain links TRBV27 to TRBJ2-6; D remains unclear. Sequenced material: naive CD4+ T cells from PBMCs. The subset denotes: CD45RA+ positively selected. The CDR3, as DNA: TGTGCCAGCAGTTTGTATAACAGCAACTCTGGGGCCAACGTCCTGACTTTC. Its protein is CASSLYNSNSGANVLTF. Full variable domain (remainder filled in from reference TRBV27 and TRBJ2-6): EAQVTQNPRYLITVTGKKLTVTCSQNMNHEYMSWYRQDPGLGLRQIYYSMNVEVTDKGDVPEGYKVSRKEKRNFPLILESPSPNQTSLYFCASSLYNSNSGANVLTFGAGSRLTVL.